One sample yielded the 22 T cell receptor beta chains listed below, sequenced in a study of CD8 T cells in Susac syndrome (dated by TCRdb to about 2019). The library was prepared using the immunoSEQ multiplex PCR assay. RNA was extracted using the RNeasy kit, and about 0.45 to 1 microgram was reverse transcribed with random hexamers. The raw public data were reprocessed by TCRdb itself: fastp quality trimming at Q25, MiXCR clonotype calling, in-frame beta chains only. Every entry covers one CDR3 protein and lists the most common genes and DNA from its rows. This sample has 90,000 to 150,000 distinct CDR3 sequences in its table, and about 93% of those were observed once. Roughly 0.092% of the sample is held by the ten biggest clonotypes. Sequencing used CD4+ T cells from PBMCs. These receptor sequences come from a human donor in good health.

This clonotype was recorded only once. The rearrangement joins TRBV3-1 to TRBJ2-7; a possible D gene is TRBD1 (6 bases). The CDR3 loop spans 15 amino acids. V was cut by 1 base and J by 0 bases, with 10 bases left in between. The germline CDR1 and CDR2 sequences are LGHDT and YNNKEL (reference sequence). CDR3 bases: TGTGCCAGCAGCCAAGTCTTGGACAGCTCCTACGAGCAGTACTTC. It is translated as CASSQVLDSSYEQYF.

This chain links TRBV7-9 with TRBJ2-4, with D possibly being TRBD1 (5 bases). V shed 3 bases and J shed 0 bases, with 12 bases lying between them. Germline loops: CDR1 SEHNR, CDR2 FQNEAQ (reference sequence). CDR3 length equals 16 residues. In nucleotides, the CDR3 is TGTGCCAGCAGCTTTGGGGCGGATCTAGCCAAAAACATTCAGTACTTC. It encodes CASSFGADLAKNIQYF.

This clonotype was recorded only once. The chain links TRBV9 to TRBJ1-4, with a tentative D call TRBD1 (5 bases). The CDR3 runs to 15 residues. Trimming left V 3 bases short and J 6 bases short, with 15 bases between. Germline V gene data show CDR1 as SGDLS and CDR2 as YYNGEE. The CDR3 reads CASSAPGPRDEKLFF. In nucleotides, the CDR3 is TGTGCCAGCAGCGCCCCCGGACCCAGGGATGAAAAACTGTTTTTT.

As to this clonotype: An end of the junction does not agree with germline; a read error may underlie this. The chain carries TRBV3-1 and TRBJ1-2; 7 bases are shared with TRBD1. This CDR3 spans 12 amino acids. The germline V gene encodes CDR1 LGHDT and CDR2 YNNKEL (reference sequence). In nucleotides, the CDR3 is TGTGCCAGCAGCCAAGAGCCGGGACAGCACGCCTTC. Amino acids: CASSQEPGQHAF.

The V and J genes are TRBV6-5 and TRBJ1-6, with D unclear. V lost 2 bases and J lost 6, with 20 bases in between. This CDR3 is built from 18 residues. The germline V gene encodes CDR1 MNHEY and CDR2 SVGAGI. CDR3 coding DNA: TGTGCCAGCAGTTACAGCTGGCGCCTTCGGAAGACTAATTCACCCCTCCACTTT. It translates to CASSYSWRLRKTNSPLHF.

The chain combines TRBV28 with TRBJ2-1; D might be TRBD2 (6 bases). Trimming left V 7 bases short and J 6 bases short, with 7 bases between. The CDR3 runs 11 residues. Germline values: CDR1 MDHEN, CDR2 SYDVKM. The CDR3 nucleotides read TGTGCCAGCAATAGCGGCAATGAGCAGTTCTTC. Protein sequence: CASNSGNEQFF.

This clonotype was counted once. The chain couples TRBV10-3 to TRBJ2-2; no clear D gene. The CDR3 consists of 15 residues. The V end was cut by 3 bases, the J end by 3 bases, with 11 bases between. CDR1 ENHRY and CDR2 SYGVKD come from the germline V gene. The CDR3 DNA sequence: TGTGCCATCAGTGAAAAAGAAGCTGACACCGGGGAGCTGTTTTTT. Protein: CAISEKEADTGELFF.

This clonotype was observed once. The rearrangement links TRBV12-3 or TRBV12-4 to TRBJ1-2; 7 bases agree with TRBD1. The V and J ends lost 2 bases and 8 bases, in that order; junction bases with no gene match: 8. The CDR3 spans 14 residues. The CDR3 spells CASSLRQGSTGYTF. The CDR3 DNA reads TGTGCCAGCAGTTTACGACAGGGCAGCACCGGCTACACCTTC.

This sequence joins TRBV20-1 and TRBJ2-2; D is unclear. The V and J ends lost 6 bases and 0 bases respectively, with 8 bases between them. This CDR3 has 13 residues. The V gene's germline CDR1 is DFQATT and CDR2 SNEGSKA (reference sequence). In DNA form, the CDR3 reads TGCAGTGCATCTCCAGCGAACACCGGGGAGCTGTTTTTT. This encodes CSASPANTGELFF.

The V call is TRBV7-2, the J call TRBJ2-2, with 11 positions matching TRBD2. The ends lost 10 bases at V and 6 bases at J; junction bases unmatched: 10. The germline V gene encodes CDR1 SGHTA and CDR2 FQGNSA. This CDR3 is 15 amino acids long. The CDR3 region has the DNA TGTGCCAAGGGGCTAGCGGGAGGAGTCTCCGGGGAGCTGTTTTTT. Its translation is CAKGLAGGVSGELFF.

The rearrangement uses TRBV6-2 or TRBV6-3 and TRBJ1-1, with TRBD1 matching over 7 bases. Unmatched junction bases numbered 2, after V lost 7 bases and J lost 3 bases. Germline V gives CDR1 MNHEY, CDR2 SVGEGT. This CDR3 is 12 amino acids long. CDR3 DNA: TGTGCCAGCAAAACAGGGGACACTGAAGCTTTCTTT. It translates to CASKTGDTEAFF.

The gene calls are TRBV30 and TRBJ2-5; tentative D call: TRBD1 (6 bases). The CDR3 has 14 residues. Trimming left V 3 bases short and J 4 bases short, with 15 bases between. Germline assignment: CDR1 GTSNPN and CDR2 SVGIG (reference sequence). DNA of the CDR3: TGTGCCTGGAGCGCAGGGGTCCGCGCAGAGACCCAGTACTTC. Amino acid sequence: CAWSAGVRAETQYF.

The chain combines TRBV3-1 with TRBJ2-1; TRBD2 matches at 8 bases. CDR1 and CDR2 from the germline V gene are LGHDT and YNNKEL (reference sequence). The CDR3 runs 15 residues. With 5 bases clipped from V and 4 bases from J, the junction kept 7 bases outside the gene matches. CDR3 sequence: CASSFGTSGYNEQFF. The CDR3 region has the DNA TGTGCCAGCAGCTTCGGAACTAGCGGATACAATGAGCAGTTCTTC.

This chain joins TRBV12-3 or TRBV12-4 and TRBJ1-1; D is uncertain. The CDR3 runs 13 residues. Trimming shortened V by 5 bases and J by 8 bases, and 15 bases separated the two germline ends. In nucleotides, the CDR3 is TGTGCCAGCAGTCTCCTTATGGAGACCGAAGCTTTCTTT. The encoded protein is CASSLLMETEAFF.

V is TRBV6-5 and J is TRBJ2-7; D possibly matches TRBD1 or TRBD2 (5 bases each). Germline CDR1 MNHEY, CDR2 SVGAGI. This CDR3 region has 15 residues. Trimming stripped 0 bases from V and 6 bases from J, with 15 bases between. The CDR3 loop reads CASSYSVYGAGEQYF. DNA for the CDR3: TGTGCCAGCAGTTACTCTGTATACGGGGCGGGCGAGCAGTACTTC.

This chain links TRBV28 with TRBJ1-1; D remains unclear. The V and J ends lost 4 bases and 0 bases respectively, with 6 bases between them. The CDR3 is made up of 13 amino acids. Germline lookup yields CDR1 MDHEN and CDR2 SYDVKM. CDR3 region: CASSSPMNTEAFF. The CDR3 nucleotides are TGTGCCAGCAGTTCCCCCATGAACACTGAAGCTTTCTTT.

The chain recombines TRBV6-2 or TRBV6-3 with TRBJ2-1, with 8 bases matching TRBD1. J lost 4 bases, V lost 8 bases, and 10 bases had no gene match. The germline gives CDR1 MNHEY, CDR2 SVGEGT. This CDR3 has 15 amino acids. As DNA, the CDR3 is TGTGCCAGCGGCTACAACAGGGGGAATTACAATGAGCAGTTCTTC. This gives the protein CASGYNRGNYNEQFF.

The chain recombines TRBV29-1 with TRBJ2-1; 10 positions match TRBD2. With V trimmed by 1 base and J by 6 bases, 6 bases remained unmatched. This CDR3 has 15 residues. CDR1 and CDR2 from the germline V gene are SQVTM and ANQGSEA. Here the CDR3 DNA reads TGCAGCGTTGAAGGTAGGCCTAGCGGGAGCAATGAGCAGTTCTTC. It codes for CSVEGRPSGSNEQFF.

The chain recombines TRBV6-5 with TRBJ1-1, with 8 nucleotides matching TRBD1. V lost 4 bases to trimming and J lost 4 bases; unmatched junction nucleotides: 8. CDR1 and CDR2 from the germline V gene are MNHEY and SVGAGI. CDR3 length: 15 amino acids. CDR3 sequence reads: CASSFETGAVTEAFF. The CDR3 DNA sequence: TGTGCCAGCAGTTTTGAGACAGGGGCGGTCACTGAAGCTTTCTTT.

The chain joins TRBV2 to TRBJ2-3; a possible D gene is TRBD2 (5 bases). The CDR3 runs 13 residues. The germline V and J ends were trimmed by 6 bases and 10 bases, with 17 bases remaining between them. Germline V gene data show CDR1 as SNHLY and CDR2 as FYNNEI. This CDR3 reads CASREDSSLPQYF. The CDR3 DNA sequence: TGTGCCAGCAGGGAGGACTCCTCCCTTCCGCAGTATTTT.

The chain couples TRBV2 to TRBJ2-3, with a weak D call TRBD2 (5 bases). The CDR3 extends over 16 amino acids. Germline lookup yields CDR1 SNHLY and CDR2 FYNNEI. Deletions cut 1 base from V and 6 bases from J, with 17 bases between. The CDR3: CASSEEGGRTRDTQYF. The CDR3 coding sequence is TGTGCCAGCAGTGAAGAGGGCGGGCGCACTCGGGATACGCAGTATTTT.

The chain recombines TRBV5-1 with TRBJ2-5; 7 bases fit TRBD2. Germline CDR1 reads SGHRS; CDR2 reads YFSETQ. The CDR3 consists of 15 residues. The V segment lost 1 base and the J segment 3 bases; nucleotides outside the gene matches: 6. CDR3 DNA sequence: TGCGCCAGCAGCTTGACGGGACTACCTGAAGAGACCCAGTACTTC. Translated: CASSLTGLPEETQYF.